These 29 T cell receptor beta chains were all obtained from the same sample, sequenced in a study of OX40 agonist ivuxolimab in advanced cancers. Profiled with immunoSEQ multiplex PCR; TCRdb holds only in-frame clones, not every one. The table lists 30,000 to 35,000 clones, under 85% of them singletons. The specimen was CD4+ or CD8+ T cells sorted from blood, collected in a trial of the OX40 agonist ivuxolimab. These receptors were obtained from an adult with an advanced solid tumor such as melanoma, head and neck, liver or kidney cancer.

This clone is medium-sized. The CDR3 loop is CASKNSPTNEKLFF. The CDR3, as DNA: TGTGCCAGTAAGAATTCACCAACTAATGAAAAACTGTTTTTT. The gene calls are TRBV27 and TRBJ1-4; D is uncertain. V lost 9 bases, J lost 0 bases, and 11 bases lay in between. This CDR3 region has 14 residues. Per germline, CDR1 MNHEY and CDR2 SMNVEV (reference sequence).

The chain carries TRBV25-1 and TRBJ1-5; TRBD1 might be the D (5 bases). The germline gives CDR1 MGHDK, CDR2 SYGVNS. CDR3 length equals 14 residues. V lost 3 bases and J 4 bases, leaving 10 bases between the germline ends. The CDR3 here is CASSDLRENQPQHF. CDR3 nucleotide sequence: TGTGCCAGCAGTGATCTCAGGGAGAATCAGCCCCAGCATTTT.

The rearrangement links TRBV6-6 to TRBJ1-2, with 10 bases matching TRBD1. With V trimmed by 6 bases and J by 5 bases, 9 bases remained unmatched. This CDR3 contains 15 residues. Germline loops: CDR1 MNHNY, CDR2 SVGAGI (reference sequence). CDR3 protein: CASSANPGQGYGYTF. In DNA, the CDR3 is TGTGCCAGCAGCGCAAATCCGGGACAGGGGTATGGCTACACCTTC.

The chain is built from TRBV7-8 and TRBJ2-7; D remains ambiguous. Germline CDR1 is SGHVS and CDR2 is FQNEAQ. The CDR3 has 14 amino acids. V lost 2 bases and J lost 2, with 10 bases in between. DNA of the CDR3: TGTGCCAGCAGCTTATCCGGCATTGCCTACGAGCAGTACTTC. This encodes CASSLSGIAYEQYF. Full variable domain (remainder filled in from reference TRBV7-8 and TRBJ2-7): GAGVSQSPRYKVAKRGQDVALRCDPISGHVSLFWYQQALGQGPEFLTYFQNEAQLDKSGLPSDRFFAERPEGSVSTLKIQRTQQEDSAVYLCASSLSGIAYEQYFGPGTRLTVT.

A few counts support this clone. CDR3 nucleotides: TGTGCCAGCAGCTTACAAGAGACCCAGTACTTC. This sequence encodes CASSLQETQYF. The chain has TRBV7-6 and TRBJ2-5, with D uncertain. CDR1 is SGHVS and CDR2 is FNYEAQ in the germline V gene. The length of the CDR3 is 11 residues. The V end was cut by 2 bases, the J end by 2 bases, with 0 bases between.

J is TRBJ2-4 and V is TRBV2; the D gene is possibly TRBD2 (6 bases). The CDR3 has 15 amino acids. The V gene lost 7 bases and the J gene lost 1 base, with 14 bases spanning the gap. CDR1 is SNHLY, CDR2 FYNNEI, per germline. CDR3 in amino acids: CASNLIAGAKNIQYF. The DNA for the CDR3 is TGTGCCAGCAACCTAATCGCGGGGGCCAAAAACATTCAGTACTTC.

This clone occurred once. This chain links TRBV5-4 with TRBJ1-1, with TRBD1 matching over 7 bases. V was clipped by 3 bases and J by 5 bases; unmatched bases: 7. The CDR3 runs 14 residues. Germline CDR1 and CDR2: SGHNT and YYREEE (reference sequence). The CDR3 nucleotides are TGTGCCAGCAGCTACAGGGGAATTAGGACTGAAGCTTTCTTT. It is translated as CASSYRGIRTEAFF.

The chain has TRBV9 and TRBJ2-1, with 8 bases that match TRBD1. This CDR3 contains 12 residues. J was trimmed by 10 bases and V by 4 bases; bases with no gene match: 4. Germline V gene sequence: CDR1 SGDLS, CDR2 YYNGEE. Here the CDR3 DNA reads TGTGCCAGCAGCCGGACAGGGAGGGAGCAGTTCTTC. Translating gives CASSRTGREQFF.

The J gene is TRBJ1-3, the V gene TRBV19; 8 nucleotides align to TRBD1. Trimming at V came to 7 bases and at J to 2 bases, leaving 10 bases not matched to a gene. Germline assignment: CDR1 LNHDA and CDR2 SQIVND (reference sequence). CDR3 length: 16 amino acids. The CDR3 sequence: CASTPPRRGPGNTIYF. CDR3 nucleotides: TGTGCCAGTACCCCACCCCGCAGGGGGCCTGGAAACACCATATATTTT. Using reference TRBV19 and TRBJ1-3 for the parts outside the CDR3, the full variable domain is DGGITQSPKYLFRKEGQNVTLSCEQNLNHDAMYWYRQDPGQGLRLIYYSQIVNDFQKGDIAEGYSVSREKKESFPLTVTSAQKNPTAFYLCASTPPRRGPGNTIYFGEGSWLTVV.

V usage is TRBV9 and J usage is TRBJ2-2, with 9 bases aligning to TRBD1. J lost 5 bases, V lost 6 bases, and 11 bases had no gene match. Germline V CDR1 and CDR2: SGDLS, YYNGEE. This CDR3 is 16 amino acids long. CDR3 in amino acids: CASKKGGQGGTGELFF. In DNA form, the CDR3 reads TGTGCCAGCAAAAAGGGGGGACAGGGAGGTACCGGGGAGCTGTTTTTT.

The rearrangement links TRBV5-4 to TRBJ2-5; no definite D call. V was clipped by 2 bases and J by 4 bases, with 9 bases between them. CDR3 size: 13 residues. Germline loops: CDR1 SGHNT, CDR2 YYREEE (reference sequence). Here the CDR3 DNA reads TGTGCCAGCAGCTTTTATAGTAGAGAGACCCAGTACTTC. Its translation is CASSFYSRETQYF.

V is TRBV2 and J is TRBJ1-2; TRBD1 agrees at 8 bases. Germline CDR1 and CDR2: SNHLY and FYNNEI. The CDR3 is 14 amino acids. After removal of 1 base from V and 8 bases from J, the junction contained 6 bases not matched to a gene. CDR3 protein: CASSEGQGAEGYTF. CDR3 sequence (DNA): TGTGCCAGCAGTGAAGGGCAGGGGGCGGAAGGCTACACCTTC. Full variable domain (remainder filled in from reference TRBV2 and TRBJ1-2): EPEVTQTPSHQVTQMGQEVILRCVPISNHLYFYWYRQILGQKVEFLVSFYNNEISEKSEIFDDQFSVERPDGSNFTLKIRSTKLEDSAMYFCASSEGQGAEGYTFGSGTRLTVV.

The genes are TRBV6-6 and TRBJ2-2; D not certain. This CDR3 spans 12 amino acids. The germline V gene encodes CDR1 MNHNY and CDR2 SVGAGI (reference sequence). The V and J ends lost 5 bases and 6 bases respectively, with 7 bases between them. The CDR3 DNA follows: TGTGCCAGCAGTCGGGTCGCCGGGGAGCTGTTTTTT. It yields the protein CASSRVAGELFF.

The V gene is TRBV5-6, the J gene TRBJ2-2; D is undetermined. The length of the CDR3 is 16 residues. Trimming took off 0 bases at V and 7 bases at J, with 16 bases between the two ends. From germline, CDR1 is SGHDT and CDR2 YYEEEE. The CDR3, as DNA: TGTGCCAGCAGCTTGGCCTCTCTAGGGCGTGGCGGGGAGCTGTTTTTT. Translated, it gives CASSLASLGRGGELFF.

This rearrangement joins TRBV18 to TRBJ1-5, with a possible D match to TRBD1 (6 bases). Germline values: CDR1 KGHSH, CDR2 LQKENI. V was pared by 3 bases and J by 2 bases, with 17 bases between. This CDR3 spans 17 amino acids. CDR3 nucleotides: TGTGCCAGCTCACCTCAAGAATTAGGGGGTGGCAATCAGCCCCAGCATTTT. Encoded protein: CASSPQELGGGNQPQHF.

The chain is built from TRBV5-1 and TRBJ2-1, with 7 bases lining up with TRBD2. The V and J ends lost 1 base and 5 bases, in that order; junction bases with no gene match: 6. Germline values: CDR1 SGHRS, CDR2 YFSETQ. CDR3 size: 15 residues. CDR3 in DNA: TGCGCCAGCAGCTTGTTTTTCGGGGGGAACAATGAGCAGTTCTTC. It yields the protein CASSLFFGGNNEQFF.

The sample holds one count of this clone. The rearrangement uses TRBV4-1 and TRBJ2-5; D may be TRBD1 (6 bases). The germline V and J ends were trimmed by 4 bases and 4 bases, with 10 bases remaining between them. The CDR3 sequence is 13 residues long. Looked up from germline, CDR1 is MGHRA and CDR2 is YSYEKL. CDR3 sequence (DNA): TGCGCCAGCAGCCGGACAGAGGGAGAGACCCAGTACTTC. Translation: CASSRTEGETQYF.

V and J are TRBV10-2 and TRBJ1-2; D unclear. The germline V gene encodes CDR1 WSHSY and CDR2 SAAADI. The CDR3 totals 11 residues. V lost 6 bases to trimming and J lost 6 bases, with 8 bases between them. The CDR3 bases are TGCGCCAGCAGAGGGAGTAATGGCTACACCTTC. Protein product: CASRGSNGYTF.

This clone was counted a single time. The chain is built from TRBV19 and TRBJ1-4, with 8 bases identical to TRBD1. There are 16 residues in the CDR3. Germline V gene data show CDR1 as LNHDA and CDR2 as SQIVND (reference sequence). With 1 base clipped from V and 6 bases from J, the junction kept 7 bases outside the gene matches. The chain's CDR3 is CASSIGRTGRDEKLFF. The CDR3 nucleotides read TGTGCCAGTAGTATAGGCCGGACAGGGAGGGATGAAAAACTGTTTTTT.

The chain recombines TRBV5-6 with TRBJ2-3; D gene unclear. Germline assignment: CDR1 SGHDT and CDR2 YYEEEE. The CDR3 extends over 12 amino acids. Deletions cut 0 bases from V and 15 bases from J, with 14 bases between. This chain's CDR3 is CASSLALYAEYF. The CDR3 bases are TGTGCCAGCAGCTTGGCTCTATACGCGGAATATTTT.

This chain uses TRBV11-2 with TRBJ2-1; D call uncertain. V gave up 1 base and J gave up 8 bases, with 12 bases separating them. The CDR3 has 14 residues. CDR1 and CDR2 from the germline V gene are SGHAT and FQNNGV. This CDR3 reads CASSLVVGLDEQFF. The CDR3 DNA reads TGTGCCAGCAGCTTAGTAGTAGGCCTTGATGAGCAGTTCTTC.

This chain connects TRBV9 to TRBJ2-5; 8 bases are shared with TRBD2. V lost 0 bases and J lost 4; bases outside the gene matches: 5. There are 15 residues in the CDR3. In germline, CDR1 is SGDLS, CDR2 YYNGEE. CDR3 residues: CASSVAGGALETQYF. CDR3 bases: TGTGCCAGCAGCGTAGCCGGGGGGGCCTTAGAGACCCAGTACTTC.

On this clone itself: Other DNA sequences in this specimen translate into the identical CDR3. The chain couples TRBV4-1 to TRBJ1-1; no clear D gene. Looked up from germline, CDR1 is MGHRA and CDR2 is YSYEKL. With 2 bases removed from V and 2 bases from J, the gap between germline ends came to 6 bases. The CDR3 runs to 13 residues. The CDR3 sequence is CASSQSPNTEAFF. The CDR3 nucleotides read TGCGCCAGCAGCCAATCCCCTAACACTGAAGCTTTCTTT.

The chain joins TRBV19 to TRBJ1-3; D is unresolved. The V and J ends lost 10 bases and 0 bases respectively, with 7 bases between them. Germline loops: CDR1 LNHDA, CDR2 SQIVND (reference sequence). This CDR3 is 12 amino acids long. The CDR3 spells CATRSSGNTIYF. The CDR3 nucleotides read TGTGCCACCAGGAGCTCTGGAAACACCATATATTTT.

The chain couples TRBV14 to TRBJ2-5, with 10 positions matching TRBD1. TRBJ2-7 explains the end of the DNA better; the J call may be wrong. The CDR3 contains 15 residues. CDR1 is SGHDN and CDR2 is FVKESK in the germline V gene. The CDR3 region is CASSHTGQGDYEQYF. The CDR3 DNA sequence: TGTGCCAGCAGCCATACCGGACAGGGGGACTACGAGCAGTACTTC.

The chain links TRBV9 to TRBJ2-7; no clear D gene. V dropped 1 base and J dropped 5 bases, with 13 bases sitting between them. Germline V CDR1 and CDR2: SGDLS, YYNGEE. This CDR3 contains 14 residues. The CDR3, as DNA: TGTGCCAGCAGCGTATCAGGAATTACGGACGAGCAGTACTTC. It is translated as CASSVSGITDEQYF.

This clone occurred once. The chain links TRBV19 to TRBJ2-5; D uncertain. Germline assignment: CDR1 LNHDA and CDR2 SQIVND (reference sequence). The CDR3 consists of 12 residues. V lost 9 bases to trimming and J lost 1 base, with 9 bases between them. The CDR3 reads CASQDFQETQYF. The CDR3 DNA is TGTGCCAGCCAAGATTTCCAAGAGACCCAGTACTTC. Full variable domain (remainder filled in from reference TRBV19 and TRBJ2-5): DGGITQSPKYLFRKEGQNVTLSCEQNLNHDAMYWYRQDPGQGLRLIYYSQIVNDFQKGDIAEGYSVSREKKESFPLTVTSAQKNPTAFYLCASQDFQETQYFGPGTRLLVL.

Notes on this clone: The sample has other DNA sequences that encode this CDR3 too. CDR3: CASSLGGRTEAFF. Written as DNA, the CDR3 is TGTGCCAGCAGCCTGGGGGGTCGCACTGAAGCTTTCTTT. The chain carries TRBV11-2 and TRBJ1-1; possible D gene TRBD1, 5 bases. The CDR3 loop spans 13 amino acids. Trimming took off 5 bases at V and 4 bases at J, with 11 bases between the two ends. Germline V gene lookup returns CDR1 SGHAT and CDR2 FQNNGV. Supplemented by reference TRBV11-2 and TRBJ1-1, the full variable domain reads EAGVAQSPRYKIIEKRQSVAFWCNPISGHATLYWYQQILGQGPKLLIQFQNNGVVDDSQLPKDRFSAERLKGVDSTLKIQPAKLEDSAVYLCASSLGGRTEAFFGQGTRLTVV.

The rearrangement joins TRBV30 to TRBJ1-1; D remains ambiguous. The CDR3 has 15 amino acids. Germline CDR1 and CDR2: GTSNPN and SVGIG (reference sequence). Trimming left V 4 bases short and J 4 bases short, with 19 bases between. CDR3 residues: CAWTLAKRRGTEAFF. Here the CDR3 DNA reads TGTGCCTGGACCCTAGCGAAAAGACGAGGCACTGAAGCTTTCTTT.